A single sample gave rise to the 23 T cell receptor beta chains below, sequenced in a study of Ad26.COV2.S vaccination and SARS-CoV-2 variants. Sequencing used immunoSEQ multiplex PCR; TCRdb keeps in-frame clones, though not all of them. The sample holds hundreds of thousands of clones, roughly 90% seen once. Treatment defined: some 20 received Ad26.COV2.S at low or high dose, single or two shots; about five received placebo; per-sample allocation not given. Following the first vaccine or placebo injection, samples were taken on day 63. The source material was peripheral blood, sampled in a trial of Ad26.COV2.S vaccine versus placebo. All receptors derive from a person between 18 and 60 years old who received the Ad26.COV2.S COVID-19 vaccine or a placebo.

This clone appeared a single time. The V gene is TRBV5-1, the J gene TRBJ1-5, with D possibly TRBD1 on 5 matching bases. The germline V gene encodes CDR1 SGHRS and CDR2 YFSETQ. V gave up 4 bases and J gave up 6 bases, with 14 bases separating them. The CDR3 loop spans 14 amino acids. The CDR3 nucleotides read TGCGCCAGCAGCCCAGACAGCCACTCTCAGCCCCAGCATTTT. Its protein product is CASSPDSHSQPQHF.

This chain links TRBV19 with TRBJ1-3; D not resolved. With 6 bases removed from V and 0 bases from J, the gap between germline ends came to 12 bases. This CDR3 contains 15 residues. Germline CDR1 is LNHDA and CDR2 is SQIVND (reference sequence). Here the CDR3 reads CASSVLSGSGNTIYF. As DNA, the CDR3 is TGTGCCAGTAGCGTTCTTTCGGGCTCTGGAAACACCATATATTTT.

This clone was observed a handful of times. The chain has TRBV5-6 and TRBJ1-6; D uncertain. This CDR3 region has 17 residues. V was cut by 0 bases and J by 0 bases, with 10 bases left in between. Germline values: CDR1 SGHDT, CDR2 YYEEEE. For the CDR3, the DNA is TGTGCCAGCAGCTTGGCCGAGAGAGCCTCCTATAATTCACCCCTCCACTTT. Its protein product is CASSLAERASYNSPLHF.

In nucleotides, the CDR3 is TGTGCCAGTAGTTTGGACAGGCAAACCACTGAAGCTTTCTTT. Translated: CASSLDRQTTEAFF. The chain carries TRBV19 and TRBJ1-1, with 7 bases fitting TRBD1. CDR1 and CDR2 from the germline V gene are LNHDA and SQIVND (reference sequence). V trimming: 5 bases; J trimming: 4 bases; junction bases outside the gene matches: 7. The CDR3 is 14 amino acids.

The chain is built from TRBV15 and TRBJ2-1; 7 bases fit TRBD2. In germline, CDR1 is LNHNV, CDR2 YYDKDF (reference sequence). Losses at the gene ends were 0 bases for V and 10 bases for J; bases not matched to a gene: 3. This CDR3 is 13 amino acids long. The CDR3 is CATSRDGGTEQFF. The CDR3 DNA is TGTGCCACCAGCAGAGACGGGGGGACGGAGCAGTTCTTC.

CDR3 sequence (DNA): TGTGCCAGCAGGACAGGGGGCCACTCCTACGAGCAGTACTTC. It yields the protein CASRTGGHSYEQYF. This rearrangement joins TRBV6-5 to TRBJ2-7; 10 nucleotides match TRBD1. The CDR3 has 14 residues. Per the germline V gene, CDR1 is MNHEY and CDR2 is SVGAGI. J lost 0 bases, V lost 6 bases, and 2 bases had no gene match.

V is TRBV6-5 and J is TRBJ1-2, with a tentative D call TRBD1 (5 bases). From germline, CDR1 is MNHEY and CDR2 SVGAGI. The CDR3 spans 15 residues. V lost 2 bases, J lost 0 bases, and 10 bases lay in between. CDR3 nucleotides: TGTGCCAGCAGTTACGGGGCAGATCCTAACTATGGCTACACCTTC. Translation gives CASSYGADPNYGYTF.

The chain combines TRBV2 with TRBJ1-1, with 9 positions matching TRBD1. The CDR3 is made up of 18 amino acids. Per germline, CDR1 SNHLY and CDR2 FYNNEI. The trim removed 5 bases at V and 0 bases at J, leaving 13 bases unmatched. CDR3 coding DNA: TGTGCCAGCAGTCTACCGGGACAGGGTATCGTCATGAACACTGAAGCTTTCTTT. This translates into CASSLPGQGIVMNTEAFF.

The chain carries TRBV30 and TRBJ1-2; no clear D. V was cut by 0 bases and J by 12 bases, with 11 bases left in between. The CDR3 sequence is 11 residues long. CDR1 is GTSNPN, CDR2 SVGIG, per germline (reference sequence). CDR3 amino acids: CAWSVFNDHTF. As DNA, the CDR3 is TGTGCCTGGAGTGTCTTCAACGACCACACCTTC.

The V call is TRBV6-4, the J call TRBJ2-2, with D unclear. The V gene lost 4 bases and the J gene lost 0 bases, with 12 bases spanning the gap. The CDR3 consists of 16 residues. CDR1 and CDR2 (germline): MRHNA, SNTAGT. The CDR3 region is CASSARLIPNTGELFF. In DNA form, the CDR3 reads TGTGCCAGCAGTGCCCGACTGATACCGAACACCGGGGAGCTGTTTTTT.

The rearrangement links TRBV27 to TRBJ2-1, with D perhaps being TRBD1 or TRBD2 (5 bases each). CDR3 length: 17 residues. CDR1 is MNHEY and CDR2 is SMNVEV in the germline V gene (reference sequence). V was trimmed by 1 base and J by 3 bases, leaving 16 bases between them. The CDR3 DNA is TGTGCCAGCAGTTTATTGGGGCCGCCCGGGGTCTACAATGAGCAGTTCTTC. This gives the protein CASSLLGPPGVYNEQFF.

This chain uses TRBV13 with TRBJ2-7; TRBD2 matches at 8 bases. Germline V gene data show CDR1 as PRHDT and CDR2 as FYEKMQ (reference sequence). The CDR3 spans 15 residues. V was clipped by 5 bases and J by 5 bases; unmatched bases: 11. CDR3 nucleotides: TGTGCCAGCAGCCATCGGGATAGCGGGGATCACGAGCAGTACTTC. Its translation: CASSHRDSGDHEQYF.

The V call is TRBV19, the J call TRBJ2-7; 10 bases map to TRBD2. Per germline, CDR1 LNHDA and CDR2 SQIVND (reference sequence). The CDR3 has 16 amino acids. V shed 3 bases, J shed 4 bases, and the junction held 9 bases outside the gene matches. The CDR3 DNA reads TGTGCCAGTAGTATGAGCCTAGCGGGAGTTGGTTACGAGCAGTACTTC. It yields the protein CASSMSLAGVGYEQYF.

The chain's CDR3 is CASSLRLSGGNNEQFF. The CDR3 nucleotides are TGTGCCAGCAGCTTACGATTATCGGGGGGAAACAATGAGCAGTTCTTC. The chain has TRBV7-2 and TRBJ2-1; the match to TRBD2 covers 7 bases. The V segment lost 2 bases and the J segment 5 bases; nucleotides outside the gene matches: 9. In germline, CDR1 is SGHTA, CDR2 FQGNSA. There are 16 residues in the CDR3.

This chain links TRBV7-8 with TRBJ2-7; 14 bases are shared with TRBD2. The J segment lost 7 bases and the V segment lost 3 bases, leaving 11 bases of the junction unmatched. The germline V gene encodes CDR1 SGHVS and CDR2 FQNEAQ. CDR3 length: 17 residues. The CDR3 loop is CASSFGTSGSGVGEQYF. The CDR3 nucleotides read TGTGCCAGCAGCTTCGGGACTAGCGGGAGTGGGGTAGGTGAGCAGTACTTC.

This rearrangement joins TRBV7-2 to TRBJ1-5; 8 positions agree with TRBD1. J lost 1 base, V lost 1 base, and 12 bases had no gene match. Germline CDR1 is SGHTA and CDR2 is FQGNSA. The CDR3 runs 19 residues. The chain's CDR3 is CASSLGGTGYSRSNQPQHF. CDR3 nucleotide sequence: TGTGCCAGCAGCTTAGGGGGGACAGGCTATAGCCGAAGCAATCAGCCCCAGCATTTT.

On this clone: This same CDR3 is encoded by further DNA sequences in the sample. CDR3 sequence reads: CAWSVLGRNQPQHF. The CDR3 DNA reads TGTGCCTGGAGTGTGCTGGGGCGGAATCAGCCCCAGCATTTT. The J gene is TRBJ1-5, the V gene TRBV30, with D perhaps TRBD1 (5 bases). Germline V gene lookup returns CDR1 GTSNPN and CDR2 SVGIG (reference sequence). CDR3 size: 14 residues. V lost 0 bases and J 4 bases, leaving 10 bases between the germline ends.

The chain links TRBV5-1 to TRBJ1-2; TRBD1 matches 7 bases. Germline CDR1 is SGHRS and CDR2 is YFSETQ. J lost 7 bases, V lost 2 bases, and 5 bases had no gene match. The CDR3 runs to 13 residues. CDR3 bases: TGCGCCAGCAGCTTAACAGGGGATATTGGCTACACCTTC. Translated, it gives CASSLTGDIGYTF.

V gene TRBV20-1 combines with J gene TRBJ1-2; perhaps TRBD1 as D (6 bases). Germline CDR1 DFQATT, CDR2 SNEGSKA (reference sequence). V lost 3 bases and J 4 bases, leaving 12 bases between the germline ends. The CDR3 contains 13 residues. The CDR3 DNA follows: TGCAGTGCTAGTAACAGGGACCCCTATGGCTACACCTTC. Protein product: CSASNRDPYGYTF.

The V and J genes are TRBV10-3 and TRBJ2-3; 13 bases line up with TRBD2. The V segment lost 4 bases and the J segment 4 bases; nucleotides outside the gene matches: 5. The CDR3 contains 16 residues. In germline, CDR1 is ENHRY, CDR2 SYGVKD. CDR3 coding DNA: TGTGCCATCAGTGGGACTAGCGGGAGTCCCTCAGATACGCAGTATTTT. This codes for CAISGTSGSPSDTQYF.

Only one count was recorded for this clone. V usage is TRBV5-1 and J usage is TRBJ2-1; D is undetermined. Germline lookup yields CDR1 SGHRS and CDR2 YFSETQ. V lost 4 bases and J lost 6, with 20 bases in between. This CDR3 is built from 16 residues. The CDR3 DNA follows: TGCGCCAGCAGCCCTGGTGGCCCTTACTTAAGCAATGAGCAGTTCTTC. Translating it yields CASSPGGPYLSNEQFF.

CDR3 sequence (DNA): TGCGCCAGCAGCCAAGGACGGGTTGGGAATGAAAAACTGTTTTTT. Protein product: CASSQGRVGNEKLFF. The chain combines TRBV4-3 with TRBJ1-4; D is unresolved. Germline assignment: CDR1 LGHNA and CDR2 YSLEER. The V end was cut by 1 base, the J end by 5 bases, with 11 bases between. This CDR3 has 15 residues.

V gene TRBV25-1 combines with J gene TRBJ1-4, with D perhaps TRBD1 (5 bases). Germline values: CDR1 MGHDK, CDR2 SYGVNS. CDR3 length equals 15 residues. V was cut by 3 bases and J by 2 bases, with 10 bases left in between. CDR3 in DNA: TGTGCCAGCAGTGAGCCGGGGCTGACTAATGAAAAACTGTTTTTT. This encodes CASSEPGLTNEKLFF.